This T cell receptor (beta chain) was retrieved from a study of T cells in Graves' hyperthyroidism and ophthalmopathy. Study results and limitations: Blood samples included most of the expanded thyroid clonotypes exceeding 0.001. The model forecast ophthalmopathy, anticipating it by a median around 6.9 months before onset. Stable hyperthyroidism and ophthalmopathy were separated using 13 V-J signatures.

Amplified regions were TCR beta CDR3 sequences from RNA transcripts. First-round RT-PCR targeting the TCR CDR3 was performed with the HTBI primer set. MiXCR, run by TCRdb on the multiplex PCR reads, gives a single entry per CDR3 protein. Among about 570,000 distinct CDR3 sequences listed, around 46% were seen once. Orbital computed tomography and thyroid ultrasound, together with serum TRAb and thyroxine and clinical symptoms, were used for diagnoses. A note on this clonotype: Its antigen is undetermined. A read error is likely, as this CDR3 ends without the conserved phenylalanine or tryptophan. The DNA is left out, because the CDR3 cannot be placed on it with certainty; the CDR3 is given as TCRdb lists it.

With termini counted, the CDR3 has 10 amino acids. Per the germline V gene, CDR1 is SQVTM and CDR2 is ANQGSEA. This rearrangement joins TRBV29-1 to TRBJ1-2; TRBD1 is the table's D call, not checked against the DNA. The sample consisted of peripheral blood or thyroid tissue (not recorded which). The receptor's source is an adult woman with Graves' disease, either hyperthyroidism or ophthalmopathy (not recorded which). This CDR3 reads CSARWGGYSY.